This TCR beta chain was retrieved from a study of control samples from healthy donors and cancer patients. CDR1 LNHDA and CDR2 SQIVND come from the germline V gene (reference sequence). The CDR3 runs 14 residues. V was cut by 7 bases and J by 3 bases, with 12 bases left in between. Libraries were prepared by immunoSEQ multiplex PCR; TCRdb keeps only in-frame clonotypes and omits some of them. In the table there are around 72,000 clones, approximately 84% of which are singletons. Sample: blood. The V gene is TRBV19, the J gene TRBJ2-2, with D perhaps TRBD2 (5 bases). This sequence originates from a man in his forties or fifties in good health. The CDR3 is CASKWERDTGELFF. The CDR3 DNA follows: TGTGCCAGTAAGTGGGAGCGCGACACCGGGGAGCTGTTTTTT.